The 11 T cell receptor beta chains given below trace back to one sample, sequenced in a study of blood T cell repertoires in COVID-19. The method was immunoSEQ multiplex PCR; TCRdb's version includes in-frame clones alone and lacks a portion of them. Altogether around 180,000 clones are present, roughly 85% being singletons, with the ten largest covering about 10%. Material: peripheral blood. All receptors come from a woman aged 80 or over with active or convalescent COVID-19.

The rearrangement links TRBV14 to TRBJ2-3; perhaps TRBD2 as D (6 bases). Trimming left V 4 bases short and J 4 bases short, with 15 bases between. Germline assignment: CDR1 SGHDN and CDR2 FVKESK. The CDR3 spans 15 residues. The CDR3 is CASSRQGGRADTQYF. In DNA form, the CDR3 reads TGTGCCAGCAGCCGGCAGGGAGGTCGCGCAGATACGCAGTATTTT.

The rearrangement joins TRBV5-1 to TRBJ2-7; a possible D gene is TRBD2 (5 bases). V gave up 5 bases and J gave up 6 bases, with 15 bases separating them. From germline, CDR1 is SGHRS and CDR2 YFSETQ. CDR3 length: 13 residues. This chain's CDR3 is CASRLESHGEQYF. The CDR3 region has the DNA TGCGCCAGCAGACTAGAAAGCCACGGCGAGCAGTACTTC.

CDR3 in DNA: TGCGCCAGCAGCTTTTTCGGGACAGTCAACACTGAAGCTTTCTTT. This translates into CASSFFGTVNTEAFF. The rearrangement links TRBV5-1 to TRBJ1-1; 7 bases fit TRBD1. From germline, CDR1 is SGHRS and CDR2 YFSETQ. The CDR3 runs to 15 residues. Trimming took 2 bases from V and 2 from J; bases not matched to a gene: 6. Full variable domain (missing parts from reference TRBV5-1 and TRBJ1-1): KAGVTQTPRYLIKTRGQQVTLSCSPISGHRSVSWYQQTPGQGLQFLFEYFSETQRNKGNFPGRFSGRQFSNSRSEMNVSTLELGDSALYLCASSFFGTVNTEAFFGQGTRLTVV.

As for this clone: Its ends do not fully match the called genes, so a read error is possible. The rearrangement uses TRBV7-7 and TRBJ2-5, with 16 bases identical to TRBD2. The CDR3 extends over 16 amino acids. Germline V gene lookup returns CDR1 SSHAT and CDR2 FNYEAQ (reference sequence). The CDR3 loop reads CASSSGLAGGRETQYF. In nucleotides, the CDR3 is TGTGCTAGCAGCTCGGGACTAGCGGGAGGGCGTGAGACCCAGTACTTC.

The DNA for the CDR3 is TGTGCTAGTGGTTTGATGACAGGGGGCAGGGGCACCGGGGAGCTGTTTTTT. Translated: CASGLMTGGRGTGELFF. The chain carries TRBV12-5 and TRBJ2-2; 10 bases match TRBD1. Germline CDR1 reads LGHNT; CDR2 reads FRNRAP. CDR3 size: 17 residues. V was pared by 2 bases and J by 4 bases, with 7 bases of the junction left unmatched.

This chain joins TRBV27 and TRBJ2-7; tentatively, D is TRBD2 (5 bases). CDR1 is MNHEY, CDR2 SMNVEV, per germline (reference sequence). Trimming shortened V by 5 bases and J by 2 bases, and 13 bases separated the two germline ends. This CDR3 contains 14 residues. The CDR3 is CASSPLVATYEQYF. DNA for the CDR3: TGTGCCAGCAGTCCACTAGTAGCCACCTACGAGCAGTACTTC.

The V gene is TRBV20-1, the J gene TRBJ2-1; TRBD2 aligns across 8 bases. The CDR3 sequence is 15 residues long. V was clipped by 3 bases and J by 8 bases; unmatched bases: 12. Germline V gives CDR1 DFQATT, CDR2 SNEGSKA (reference sequence). DNA for the CDR3: TGCAGTGCTAGTCGCTCGAGCGGGAGTGGGTATGAGCAGTTCTTC. Its translation: CSASRSSGSGYEQFF.

The chain links TRBV10-3 to TRBJ2-3; 9 nucleotides match TRBD2. The J segment lost 4 bases and the V segment lost 6 bases, leaving 8 bases of the junction unmatched. Germline CDR1 is ENHRY and CDR2 is SYGVKD. The CDR3 contains 15 residues. DNA for the CDR3: TGTGCCATCAGGGTAGCGGGGGTACACCCAGATACGCAGTATTTT. This sequence encodes CAIRVAGVHPDTQYF.

J is TRBJ2-3 and V is TRBV28, with TRBD1 identical over 8 bases. The CDR3 extends over 14 amino acids. The germline gives CDR1 MDHEN, CDR2 SYDVKM. J was trimmed by 4 bases and V by 7 bases; bases with no gene match: 7. The CDR3 sequence is CASTVTGAADTQYF. The CDR3 nucleotides read TGTGCCAGCACTGTGACAGGGGCGGCAGATACGCAGTATTTT.

The chain combines TRBV6-5 with TRBJ1-2; a possible D gene is TRBD1 (5 bases). The CDR3 spans 12 residues. Trimming stripped 11 bases from V and 8 bases from J, with 18 bases between. Germline loops: CDR1 MNHEY, CDR2 SVGAGI. The chain's CDR3 is CAGAGAAGGYTF. Written as DNA, the CDR3 is TGTGCCGGGGCGGGAGCCGCGGGCGGCTACACCTTC.

This sequence joins TRBV5-4 and TRBJ2-5; 7 bases align to TRBD1. The ends lost 3 bases at V and 7 bases at J; junction bases unmatched: 9. This CDR3 region has 14 residues. The germline V gene has CDR1 SGHNT and CDR2 YYREEE (reference sequence). The CDR3 region has the DNA TGTGCCAGCAGCTCGGACAGGTATCTGGGGACCCAGTACTTC. It translates to CASSSDRYLGTQYF.